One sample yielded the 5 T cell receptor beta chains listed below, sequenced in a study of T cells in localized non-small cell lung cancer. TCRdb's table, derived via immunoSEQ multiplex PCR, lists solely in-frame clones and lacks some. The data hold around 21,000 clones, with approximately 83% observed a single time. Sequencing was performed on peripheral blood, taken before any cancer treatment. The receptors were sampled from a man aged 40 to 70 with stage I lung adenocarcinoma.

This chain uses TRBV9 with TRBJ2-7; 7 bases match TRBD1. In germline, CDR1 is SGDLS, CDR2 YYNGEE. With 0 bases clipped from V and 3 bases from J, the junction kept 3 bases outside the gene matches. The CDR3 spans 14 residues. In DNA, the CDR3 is TGTGCCAGCAGCGTAGCGGGACAGAACTACGAGCAGTACTTC. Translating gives CASSVAGQNYEQYF.

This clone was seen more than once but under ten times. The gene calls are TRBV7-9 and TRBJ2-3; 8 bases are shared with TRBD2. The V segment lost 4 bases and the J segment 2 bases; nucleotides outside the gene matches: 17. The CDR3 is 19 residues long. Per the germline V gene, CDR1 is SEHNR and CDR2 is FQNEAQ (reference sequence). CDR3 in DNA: TGTGCCAGCAGCTCGGGGCGGGGGGTGATGGCGGGCTCCACAGATACGCAGTATTTT. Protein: CASSSGRGVMAGSTDTQYF.

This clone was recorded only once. This CDR3 reads CASSLIAVVEMNTEAFF. The CDR3 DNA is TGTGCCAGCAGTTTAATCGCTGTGGTCGAGATGAACACTGAAGCTTTCTTT. The chain uses TRBV28 and TRBJ1-1; the D is unclear. The V gene's germline CDR1 is MDHEN and CDR2 SYDVKM. This CDR3 is 17 amino acids long. Trimming pared 2 bases from V and 0 bases from J, leaving 16 bases between. The whole variable domain, remainder taken from reference TRBV28 and TRBJ1-1, is DVKVTQSSRYLVKRTGEKVFLECVQDMDHENMFWYRQDPGLGLRLIYFSYDVKMKEKGDIPEGYSVSREKKERFSLILESASTNQTSMYLCASSLIAVVEMNTEAFFGQGTRLTVV.

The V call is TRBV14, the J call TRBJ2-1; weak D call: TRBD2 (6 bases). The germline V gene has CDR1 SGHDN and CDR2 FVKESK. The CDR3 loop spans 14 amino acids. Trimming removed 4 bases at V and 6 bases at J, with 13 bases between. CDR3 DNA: TGTGCCAGCAGCCGACTAGAACTCGGCAATGAGCAGTTCTTC. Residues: CASSRLELGNEQFF.

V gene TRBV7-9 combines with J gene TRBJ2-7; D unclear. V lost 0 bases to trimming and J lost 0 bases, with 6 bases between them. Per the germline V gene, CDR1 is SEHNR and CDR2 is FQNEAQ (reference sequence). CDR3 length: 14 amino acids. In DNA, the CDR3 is TGTGCCAGCAGCTTAGCGAGTGTCTCCTACGAGCAGTACTTC. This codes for CASSLASVSYEQYF. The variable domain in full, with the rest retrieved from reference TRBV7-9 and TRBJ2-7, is DTGVSQNPRHKITKRGQNVTFRCDPISEHNRLYWYRQTLGQGPEFLTYFQNEAQLEKSRLLSDRFSAERPKGSFSTLEIQRTEQGDSAMYLCASSLASVSYEQYFGPGTRLTVT.